This is a list of T cell receptor beta chains from one sample in a study of blood T cell repertoires in COVID-19. The method was immunoSEQ multiplex PCR; TCRdb's version includes in-frame clones alone and lacks a portion of them. The profile covers about 270,000 clones, with under 95% appearing a single time and about 2.3% taken by the ten largest. The sequencing sample was made of PBMCs or T cells enriched from blood (not recorded which). The source of these receptors is a middle-aged woman with acute COVID-19. CDR3s leave out the opening cysteine and the closing phenylalanine or tryptophan. The order of the fields is V gene, clone size, D gene, J gene, CDR3 protein. The D gene is left open where the match is weak. Clone size appears in some rows only: once, few, many, or a class for an expanded clone.

v_gene: TRBV30
abundance: once
d_gene: .
j_gene: TRBJ2-1
CDR3aa: AWTNGGEQF

v_gene: TRBV4-1
abundance: .
d_gene: TRBD2
j_gene: TRBJ2-7
CDR3aa: ASSLGGSYEQY

v_gene: TRBV5-6
abundance: .
d_gene: TRBD2
j_gene: TRBJ2-1
CDR3aa: ASNRGSIPYNEQF

v_gene: TRBV28
abundance: once
d_gene: .
j_gene: TRBJ1-2
CDR3aa: ASSLGHLQGYGYT

v_gene: TRBV7-9
abundance: .
d_gene: .
j_gene: TRBJ1-2
CDR3aa: ASSLRQGTDIYGYT

v_gene: TRBV28
abundance: .
d_gene: .
j_gene: TRBJ1-4
CDR3aa: ASKGGTTNEKLF

v_gene: TRBV29-1
abundance: .
d_gene: .
j_gene: TRBJ1-2
CDR3aa: SVEGRDYGYT

v_gene: TRBV18
abundance: once
d_gene: TRBD1
j_gene: TRBJ1-6
CDR3aa: ASSPPTGENSPLH

v_gene: TRBV7-6
abundance: .
d_gene: TRBD1
j_gene: TRBJ1-6
CDR3aa: ASSFRDRVSSPLH

v_gene: TRBV6-6
abundance: .
d_gene: .
j_gene: TRBJ2-7
CDR3aa: ASSYRADSYEQY

v_gene: TRBV6-5
abundance: .
d_gene: .
j_gene: TRBJ2-3
CDR3aa: ASSRGLKVADTQY

v_gene: TRBV12-3/TRBV12-4
abundance: few
d_gene: .
j_gene: TRBJ1-1
CDR3aa: ASSSPSSWEAF

v_gene: TRBV6-2/TRBV6-3
abundance: once
d_gene: .
j_gene: TRBJ2-2
CDR3aa: ASSYSRVSLGELF

v_gene: TRBV19
abundance: .
d_gene: TRBD1
j_gene: TRBJ1-1
CDR3aa: ASRPGQGLITEAF

v_gene: TRBV2
abundance: .
d_gene: .
j_gene: TRBJ1-1
CDR3aa: ASRSTEAF

v_gene: TRBV29-1
abundance: .
d_gene: TRBD2
j_gene: TRBJ2-1
CDR3aa: SVVLGSGRADEQF

v_gene: TRBV5-5
abundance: .
d_gene: TRBD1
j_gene: TRBJ2-4
CDR3aa: ASSLDWDRGNIQY

v_gene: TRBV4-2
abundance: .
d_gene: TRBD2
j_gene: TRBJ2-5
CDR3aa: ASSQVAGVVVETQY

v_gene: TRBV19
abundance: .
d_gene: TRBD1
j_gene: TRBJ2-5
CDR3aa: ASSPTGGAEETQY

v_gene: TRBV5-1
abundance: once
d_gene: .
j_gene: TRBJ1-5
CDR3aa: ASSLDSINQPQH

v_gene: TRBV24-1
abundance: .
d_gene: .
j_gene: TRBJ2-1
CDR3aa: ATSDLAGSYNEQF

v_gene: TRBV4-1
abundance: .
d_gene: TRBD1
j_gene: TRBJ1-4
CDR3aa: ASSQNPGQINEKLF

v_gene: TRBV29-1
abundance: .
d_gene: .
j_gene: TRBJ1-2
CDR3aa: SVLLIVSGYT

v_gene: TRBV6-5
abundance: .
d_gene: TRBD2
j_gene: TRBJ2-7
CDR3aa: ASSYGTSGPYEQY

v_gene: TRBV30
abundance: .
d_gene: TRBD1
j_gene: TRBJ2-5
CDR3aa: AWYKPGQGSVTQY

v_gene: TRBV24-1
abundance: .
d_gene: TRBD2
j_gene: TRBJ2-1
CDR3aa: ATSDLLLAGVF

v_gene: TRBV11-3
abundance: .
d_gene: .
j_gene: TRBJ1-2
CDR3aa: ASSSYDSYGYT

v_gene: TRBV6-5
abundance: .
d_gene: .
j_gene: TRBJ1-1
CDR3aa: ASSYSFRGREAF

v_gene: TRBV3-1/TRBV3-2
abundance: once
d_gene: .
j_gene: TRBJ2-1
CDR3aa: ASSQGSGQHNEQF

v_gene: TRBV2
abundance: .
d_gene: TRBD1
j_gene: TRBJ1-2
CDR3aa: ASSEREGAYGYT

v_gene: TRBV19
abundance: .
d_gene: TRBD1
j_gene: TRBJ1-2
CDR3aa: ASSPGTGKRYGYT

v_gene: TRBV6-1
abundance: .
d_gene: .
j_gene: TRBJ2-3
CDR3aa: ASSERGDTQY

v_gene: TRBV24-1
abundance: .
d_gene: TRBD1
j_gene: TRBJ1-2
CDR3aa: ATSDNSGTGVDYGYT

v_gene: TRBV5-1
abundance: .
d_gene: .
j_gene: TRBJ1-5
CDR3aa: ASSLGGDSNQPQH

v_gene: TRBV11-1
abundance: once
d_gene: .
j_gene: TRBJ1-1
CDR3aa: ASSSRDSAF

v_gene: TRBV24-1
abundance: .
d_gene: .
j_gene: TRBJ2-3
CDR3aa: ATSSGRWVPHEYTDTQY

v_gene: TRBV4-2
abundance: once
d_gene: TRBD1
j_gene: TRBJ2-1
CDR3aa: ASSRAGTGYNEQF

v_gene: TRBV28
abundance: .
d_gene: .
j_gene: TRBJ1-4
CDR3aa: ASSFTDGVEKLF

v_gene: TRBV7-2
abundance: .
d_gene: .
j_gene: TRBJ1-4
CDR3aa: ASSLVASFNEKLF

v_gene: TRBV10-3
abundance: .
d_gene: .
j_gene: TRBJ1-1
CDR3aa: ATKQGFDEAF

v_gene: TRBV12-5
abundance: .
d_gene: TRBD1
j_gene: TRBJ2-5
CDR3aa: ASGFDRGETQY

v_gene: TRBV6-5
abundance: .
d_gene: TRBD1
j_gene: TRBJ1-4
CDR3aa: ASYGPDREREKLF

v_gene: TRBV6-5
abundance: .
d_gene: .
j_gene: TRBJ1-6
CDR3aa: ASSLIEDSPLH

v_gene: TRBV7-2
abundance: .
d_gene: .
j_gene: TRBJ1-2
CDR3aa: ASTVTPNYGYT

v_gene: TRBV9
abundance: once
d_gene: .
j_gene: TRBJ2-3
CDR3aa: ASSQGTVGTDTQY

v_gene: TRBV10-3
abundance: .
d_gene: TRBD1
j_gene: TRBJ2-3
CDR3aa: AISERGQSGTDTQY

v_gene: TRBV15
abundance: .
d_gene: TRBD1
j_gene: TRBJ2-5
CDR3aa: ATSRTGGRETQY

v_gene: TRBV14
abundance: .
d_gene: TRBD1
j_gene: TRBJ1-6
CDR3aa: ASSRHRGVDSPLH

v_gene: TRBV7-8
abundance: .
d_gene: .
j_gene: TRBJ1-5
CDR3aa: ASSPKGRVYGNQPQH

v_gene: TRBV18
abundance: .
d_gene: .
j_gene: TRBJ2-5
CDR3aa: ASSLFVGEQGETQY

v_gene: TRBV15
abundance: .
d_gene: .
j_gene: TRBJ2-1
CDR3aa: ATSRGTSVIYNEQF

v_gene: TRBV25-1
abundance: .
d_gene: .
j_gene: TRBJ1-1
CDR3aa: ALQGGGLNTEAF

v_gene: TRBV29-1
abundance: .
d_gene: TRBD1
j_gene: TRBJ1-1
CDR3aa: SVEAGGNTEAF

v_gene: TRBV4-2
abundance: .
d_gene: .
j_gene: TRBJ1-1
CDR3aa: ASSQDFEAF

v_gene: TRBV4-2
abundance: few
d_gene: .
j_gene: TRBJ2-7
CDR3aa: ASSQEGVTTYEQY

v_gene: TRBV27
abundance: .
d_gene: TRBD1
j_gene: TRBJ2-7
CDR3aa: ASSPSPLLTGVGPYEQY

v_gene: TRBV14
abundance: .
d_gene: TRBD1
j_gene: TRBJ1-1
CDR3aa: ASSQRQGPGAF

v_gene: TRBV19
abundance: .
d_gene: .
j_gene: TRBJ1-1
CDR3aa: ASSPGASNTEAF

v_gene: TRBV29-1
abundance: .
d_gene: .
j_gene: TRBJ1-5
CDR3aa: SVGQGLGQPQH

v_gene: TRBV5-1
abundance: few
d_gene: .
j_gene: TRBJ1-3
CDR3aa: ASSLVGSRSGNTIY